A selection of T cell receptor beta chains follows, all from one sample in a study of blood T cell repertoires in COVID-19. Sequencing used immunoSEQ multiplex PCR; TCRdb keeps in-frame clones, though not all of them. This sample yields under 450,000 clones, of which more than 85% are seen a single time; about 0.83% belongs to the top ten. The sequencing input was PBMCs or T cells enriched from blood (not recorded which). These receptors all stem from a woman in her forties who had been exposed to COVID-19. Both conserved end residues are trimmed from each CDR3. The order of the fields is CDR3 protein, V gene, J gene.

CDR3aa: ASSPGGDYGYT
v_gene: TRBV18
j_gene: TRBJ1-2

CDR3aa: AWSRGQAEAF
v_gene: TRBV30
j_gene: TRBJ1-1

CDR3aa: ATSFNRVTNTEAF
v_gene: TRBV15
j_gene: TRBJ1-1

CDR3aa: AWSDPGEGRAPLH
v_gene: TRBV30
j_gene: TRBJ1-6

CDR3aa: ASRTGTGGPDTQY
v_gene: TRBV6-5
j_gene: TRBJ2-3

CDR3aa: ASSIPGQRRNTGELF
v_gene: TRBV5-6
j_gene: TRBJ2-2

CDR3aa: ASSDTTGNTEAF
v_gene: TRBV6-2/TRBV6-3
j_gene: TRBJ1-1

CDR3aa: ASSLRRTGADYEQY
v_gene: TRBV7-9
j_gene: TRBJ2-7

CDR3aa: SVRGGSGGEQF
v_gene: TRBV29-1
j_gene: TRBJ2-1

CDR3aa: ASQTGREKETQY
v_gene: TRBV7-8
j_gene: TRBJ2-5

CDR3aa: ASSEGQNIYGYT
v_gene: TRBV5-4
j_gene: TRBJ1-2